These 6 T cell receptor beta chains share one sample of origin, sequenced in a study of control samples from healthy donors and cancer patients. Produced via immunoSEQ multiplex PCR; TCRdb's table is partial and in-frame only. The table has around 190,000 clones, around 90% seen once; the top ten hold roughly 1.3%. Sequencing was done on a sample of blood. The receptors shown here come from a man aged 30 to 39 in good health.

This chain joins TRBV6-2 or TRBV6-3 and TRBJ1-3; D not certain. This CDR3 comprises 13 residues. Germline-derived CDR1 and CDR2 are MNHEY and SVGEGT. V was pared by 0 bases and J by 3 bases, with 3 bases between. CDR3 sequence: CASSYSGGNTIYF. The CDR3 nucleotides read TGTGCCAGCAGTTACTCCGGTGGAAACACCATATATTTT.

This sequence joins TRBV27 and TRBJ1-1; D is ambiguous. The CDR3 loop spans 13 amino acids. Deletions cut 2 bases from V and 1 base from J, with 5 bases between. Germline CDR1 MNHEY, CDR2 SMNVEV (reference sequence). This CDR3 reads CASSLTKNTEAFF. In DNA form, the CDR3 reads TGTGCCAGCAGTTTAACAAAGAACACTGAAGCTTTCTTT.

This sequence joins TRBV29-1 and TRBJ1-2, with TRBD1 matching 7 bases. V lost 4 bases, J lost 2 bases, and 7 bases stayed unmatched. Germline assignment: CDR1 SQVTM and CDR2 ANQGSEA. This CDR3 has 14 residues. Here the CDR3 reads CSVGRDSKNYGYTF. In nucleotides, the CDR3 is TGCAGCGTTGGAAGGGACAGCAAGAACTATGGCTACACCTTC.

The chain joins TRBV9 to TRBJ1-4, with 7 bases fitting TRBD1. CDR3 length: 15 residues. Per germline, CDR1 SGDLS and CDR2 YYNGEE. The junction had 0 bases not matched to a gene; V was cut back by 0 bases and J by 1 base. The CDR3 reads CASSVGTGTNEKLFF. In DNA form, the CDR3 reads TGTGCCAGCAGCGTAGGGACAGGAACTAATGAAAAACTGTTTTTT. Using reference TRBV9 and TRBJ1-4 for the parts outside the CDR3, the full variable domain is DSGVTQTPKHLITATGQRVTLRCSPRSGDLSVYWYQQSLDQGLQFLIQYYNGEERAKGNILERFSAQQFPDLHSELNLSSLELGDSALYFCASSVGTGTNEKLFFGSGTQLSVL.

The CDR3: CASSQGQANTGELFF. Here the CDR3 DNA reads TGCGCCAGCAGCCAGGGACAGGCGAACACCGGGGAGCTGTTTTTT. The V call is TRBV5-1, the J call TRBJ2-2; TRBD1 matches 8 bases. Germline-derived CDR1 and CDR2 are SGHRS and YFSETQ. The CDR3 runs 15 residues. J lost 0 bases, V lost 4 bases, and 2 bases had no gene match.

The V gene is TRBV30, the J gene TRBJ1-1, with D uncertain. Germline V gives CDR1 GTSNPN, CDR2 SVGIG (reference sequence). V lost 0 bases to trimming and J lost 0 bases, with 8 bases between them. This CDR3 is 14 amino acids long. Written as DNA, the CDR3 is TGTGCCTGGAGTGTGGGCAGCCTGAACACTGAAGCTTTCTTT. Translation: CAWSVGSLNTEAFF.